These 12 T cell receptor beta chains were all obtained from the same sample, sequenced in a study of T cells in Graves' hyperthyroidism and ophthalmopathy. Amplified TCR beta CDR3 regions came from RNA transcripts. The TCR CDR3 was amplified in a first-round RT-PCR using the HTBI primer set. TCRdb passed the multiplex PCR reads through MiXCR, listing each CDR3 protein once. The repertoire holds some 440,000 distinct CDR3 sequences, with 15% to 17% as singletons. Source material: blood. All receptors come from a woman aged 18-29 years with Graves' hyperthyroidism.

This clonotype was recorded many times. The chain carries TRBV20-1 and TRBJ1-2; unclear D gene. The V and J ends lost 3 bases and 2 bases respectively, with 7 bases between them. This CDR3 is built from 12 residues. The V gene's germline CDR1 is DFQATT and CDR2 SNEGSKA (reference sequence). CDR3 DNA sequence: TGCAGTGCTAGCGAACAGAACTATGGCTACACCTTC. As protein: CSASEQNYGYTF.

This clonotype was detected many times. V and J are TRBV2 and TRBJ1-1; TRBD1 aligns across 8 bases. Germline V gene data show CDR1 as SNHLY and CDR2 as FYNNEI. The CDR3 runs to 14 residues. Losses at the gene ends were 6 bases for V and 5 bases for J; bases not matched to a gene: 8. This CDR3 reads CASRTGQGKTEAFF. Written as DNA, the CDR3 is TGTGCCAGCAGGACCGGACAGGGTAAAACTGAAGCTTTCTTT.

This clonotype has a count of ten or more. The chain couples TRBV12-3 or TRBV12-4 to TRBJ1-2; TRBD1 might be the D (5 bases). The CDR3 length is 13 residues. Trimming left V 7 bases short and J 2 bases short, with 11 bases between. CDR3 DNA: TGTGCCAGCACGTCAGGGTTAAACTATGGCTACACCTTC. Translating it yields CASTSGLNYGYTF.

V usage is TRBV7-8 and J usage is TRBJ2-1; D is perhaps TRBD1 or TRBD2 (5 bases each). Trimming pared 4 bases from V and 6 bases from J, leaving 22 bases between. The CDR3 covers 17 residues. From germline, CDR1 is SGHVS and CDR2 FQNEAQ. The CDR3 sequence is CASSSSGGAGLGNEQFF. The CDR3 coding sequence is TGTGCCAGCAGCTCCAGTGGGGGTGCGGGTCTTGGCAATGAGCAGTTCTTC.

This clonotype was detected a few times. One end of the junction is discordant with germline, which a read error may explain. The chain uses TRBV20-1 and TRBJ2-5, with 12 nucleotides matching TRBD2. This CDR3 has 15 amino acids. CDR1 is DFQATT and CDR2 is SNEGSKA in the germline V gene (reference sequence). The CDR3 coding sequence is TGCAGTGCTGCCCGGACTAGCGGGACTCAAGGGACCCAGTACTTC. Translating it yields CSAARTSGTQGTQYF.

This clonotype was observed many times. The chain combines TRBV6-1 with TRBJ2-3, with D unclear. Trimming left V 7 bases short and J 2 bases short, with 16 bases between. CDR3 length equals 15 residues. Germline V gene lookup returns CDR1 MNHNS and CDR2 SASEGT. CDR3 in amino acids: CASNPNQRTTDTQYF. The DNA for the CDR3 is TGTGCCAGCAATCCGAACCAAAGAACCACAGATACGCAGTATTTT.

The chain is built from TRBV7-2 and TRBJ2-2, with a possible D match to TRBD2 (5 bases). V was shortened by 7 bases and J by 4 bases, with 19 bases between the two germline ends. The CDR3 extends over 16 amino acids. Germline CDR1 and CDR2: SGHTA and FQGNSA. As DNA, the CDR3 is TGTGCCAGCATCCCGGGGTTGCCCTCGGGCACCGGGGAGCTGTTTTTT. It codes for CASIPGLPSGTGELFF.

This clonotype was recorded at least ten times. The rearrangement links TRBV6-1 to TRBJ2-5, with a weak D call TRBD2 (6 bases). The CDR3 covers 14 residues. The ends were cut back, 1 base at V and 5 bases at J, with 11 bases in the middle. Germline CDR1 MNHNS, CDR2 SASEGT. As DNA, the CDR3 is TGTGCCAGCAGTGAAGGCCCGGGGGTGGAGACCCAGTACTTC. Its translation is CASSEGPGVETQYF.

This clonotype was picked up many times. V and J are TRBV2 and TRBJ2-4, with TRBD1 as a possible D gene (5 bases). Germline CDR1 reads SNHLY; CDR2 reads FYNNEI. V shed 3 bases and J shed 0 bases, with 12 bases lying between them. The CDR3 is 16 residues long. CDR3 sequence (DNA): TGTGCCAGCAGTGACCAAAGACAGATAGCCAAAAACATTCAGTACTTC. Residues: CASSDQRQIAKNIQYF.

This clonotype was counted at least ten times. The chain carries TRBV20-1 and TRBJ1-1; weak D call: TRBD1 (6 bases). CDR3 length: 13 residues. The germline V and J ends were trimmed by 3 bases and 4 bases, with 12 bases remaining between them. Germline CDR1 reads DFQATT; CDR2 reads SNEGSKA (reference sequence). The CDR3 bases are TGCAGTGCTAGGACGGGGGCTAGCACTGAAGCTTTCTTT. This encodes CSARTGASTEAFF.

This clonotype was recorded many times. The CDR3 DNA follows: TGCGCCAGCAGCTTGGACGCCTCCGGGACGCTGAACACCGGGGAGCTGTTTTTT. The encoded protein is CASSLDASGTLNTGELFF. V gene TRBV5-1 combines with J gene TRBJ2-2; D may correspond to TRBD1 or TRBD2 (5 bases each). The CDR3 is 18 residues long. V lost 0 bases and J lost 1, with 16 bases in between. Germline CDR1 reads SGHRS; CDR2 reads YFSETQ.

Ten or more counts support this clonotype. The V gene is TRBV5-6, the J gene TRBJ1-5; D is possibly TRBD1 (5 bases). V lost 6 bases and J lost 2, with 15 bases in between. The CDR3 is 15 residues long. CDR1 is SGHDT and CDR2 is YYEEEE in the germline V gene. The CDR3 is CASTVDGGRNQPQHF. The CDR3 region has the DNA TGTGCCAGCACCGTGGACGGGGGTCGCAATCAGCCCCAGCATTTT.